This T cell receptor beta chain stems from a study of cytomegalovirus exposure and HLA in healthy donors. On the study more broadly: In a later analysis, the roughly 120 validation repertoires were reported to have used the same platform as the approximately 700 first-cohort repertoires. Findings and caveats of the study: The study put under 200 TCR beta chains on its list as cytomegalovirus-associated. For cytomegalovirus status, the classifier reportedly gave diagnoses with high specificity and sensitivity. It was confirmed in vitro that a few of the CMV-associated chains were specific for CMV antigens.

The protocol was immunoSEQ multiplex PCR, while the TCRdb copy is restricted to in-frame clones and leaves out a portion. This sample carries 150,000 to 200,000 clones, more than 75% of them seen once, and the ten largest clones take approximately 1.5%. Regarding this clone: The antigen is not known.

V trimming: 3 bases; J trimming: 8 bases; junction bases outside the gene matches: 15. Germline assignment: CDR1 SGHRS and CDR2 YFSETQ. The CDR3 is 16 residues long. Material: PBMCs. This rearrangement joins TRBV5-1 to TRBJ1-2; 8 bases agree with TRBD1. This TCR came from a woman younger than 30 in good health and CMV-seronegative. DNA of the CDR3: TGCGCCAGCAGCTCGGATCTCATGGACCAGGGGGCCGGCTACACCTTC. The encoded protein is CASSSDLMDQGAGYTF.